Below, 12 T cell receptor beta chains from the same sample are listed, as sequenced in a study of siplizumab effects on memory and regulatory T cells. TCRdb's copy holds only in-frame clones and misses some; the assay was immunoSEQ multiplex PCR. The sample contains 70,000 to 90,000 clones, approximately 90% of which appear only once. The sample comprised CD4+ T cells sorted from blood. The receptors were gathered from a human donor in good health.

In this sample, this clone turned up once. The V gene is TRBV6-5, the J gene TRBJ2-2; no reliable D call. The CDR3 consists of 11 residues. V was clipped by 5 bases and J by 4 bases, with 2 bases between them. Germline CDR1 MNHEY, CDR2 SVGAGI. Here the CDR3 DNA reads TGTGCCAGCAGTCGCACCGGGGAGCTGTTTTTT. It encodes CASSRTGELFF.

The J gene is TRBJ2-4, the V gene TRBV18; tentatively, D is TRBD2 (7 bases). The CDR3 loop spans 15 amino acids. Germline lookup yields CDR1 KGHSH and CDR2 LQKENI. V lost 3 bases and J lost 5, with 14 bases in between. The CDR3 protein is CASSPRRGGENIQYF. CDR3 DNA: TGTGCCAGCTCACCTCGACGCGGGGGCGAAAACATTCAGTACTTC.

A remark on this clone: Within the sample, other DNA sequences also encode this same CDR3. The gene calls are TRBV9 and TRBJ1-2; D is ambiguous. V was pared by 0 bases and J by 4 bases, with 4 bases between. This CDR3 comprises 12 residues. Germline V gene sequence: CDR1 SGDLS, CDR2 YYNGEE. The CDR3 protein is CASSVDSYGYTF. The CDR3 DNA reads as TGTGCCAGCAGCGTAGATTCCTATGGCTACACCTTC. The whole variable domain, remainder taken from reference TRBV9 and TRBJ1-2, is DSGVTQTPKHLITATGQRVTLRCSPRSGDLSVYWYQQSLDQGLQFLIQYYNGEERAKGNILERFSAQQFPDLHSELNLSSLELGDSALYFCASSVDSYGYTFGSGTRLTVV.

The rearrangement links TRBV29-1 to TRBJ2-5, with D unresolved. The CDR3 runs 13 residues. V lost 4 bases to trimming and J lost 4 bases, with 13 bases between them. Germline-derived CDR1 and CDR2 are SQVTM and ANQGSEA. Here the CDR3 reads CSVVGGPGETQYF. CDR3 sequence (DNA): TGCAGCGTTGTGGGCGGTCCGGGAGAGACCCAGTACTTC.

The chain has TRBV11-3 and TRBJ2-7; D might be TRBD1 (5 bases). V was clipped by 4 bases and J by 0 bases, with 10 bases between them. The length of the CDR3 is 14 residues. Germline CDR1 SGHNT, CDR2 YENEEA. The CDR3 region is CASSWGRTSYEQYF. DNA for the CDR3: TGTGCCAGCAGCTGGGGCAGGACCTCCTACGAGCAGTACTTC.

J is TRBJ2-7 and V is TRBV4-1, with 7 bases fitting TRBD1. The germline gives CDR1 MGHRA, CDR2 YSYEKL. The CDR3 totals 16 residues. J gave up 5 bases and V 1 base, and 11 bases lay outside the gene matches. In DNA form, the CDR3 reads TGCGCCAGCAGCCAAGCGACGCAGACAGGGAACCACGAGCAGTACTTC. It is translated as CASSQATQTGNHEQYF.

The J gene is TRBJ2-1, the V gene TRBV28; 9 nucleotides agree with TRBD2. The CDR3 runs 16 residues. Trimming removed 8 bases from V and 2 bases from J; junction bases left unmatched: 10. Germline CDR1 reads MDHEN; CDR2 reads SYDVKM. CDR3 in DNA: TGTGCCAGCCCCCCACGGAGCGGGAGGACCTACAATGAGCAGTTCTTC. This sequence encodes CASPPRSGRTYNEQFF.

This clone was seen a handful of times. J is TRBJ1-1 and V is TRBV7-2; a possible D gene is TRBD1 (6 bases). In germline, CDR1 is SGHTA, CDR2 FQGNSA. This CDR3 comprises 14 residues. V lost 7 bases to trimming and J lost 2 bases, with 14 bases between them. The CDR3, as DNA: TGTGCCAGCACCCCCGGACAGATCAACACTGAAGCTTTCTTT. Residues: CASTPGQINTEAFF.

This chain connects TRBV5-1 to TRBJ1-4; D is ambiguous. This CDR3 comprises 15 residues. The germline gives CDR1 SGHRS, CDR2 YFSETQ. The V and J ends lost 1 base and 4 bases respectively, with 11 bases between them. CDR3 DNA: TGCGCCAGCAGCTTGAGCCAGGATTTTAATGAAAAACTGTTTTTT. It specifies CASSLSQDFNEKLFF.

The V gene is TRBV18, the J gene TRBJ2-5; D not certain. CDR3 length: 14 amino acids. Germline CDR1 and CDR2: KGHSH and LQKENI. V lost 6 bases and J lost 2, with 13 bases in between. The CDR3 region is CASSPPTVQETQYF. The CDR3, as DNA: TGTGCCAGCTCCCCCCCCACAGTTCAAGAGACCCAGTACTTC.

The CDR3 reads CASGPGRPSTDTQYF. DNA of the CDR3: TGTGCTAGTGGCCCCGGACGGCCTAGCACAGATACGCAGTATTTT. This chain links TRBV12-5 with TRBJ2-3, with no clear D. This CDR3 region has 15 residues. In germline, CDR1 is LGHNT, CDR2 FRNRAP. V lost 6 bases, J lost 0 bases, and 13 bases lay in between.

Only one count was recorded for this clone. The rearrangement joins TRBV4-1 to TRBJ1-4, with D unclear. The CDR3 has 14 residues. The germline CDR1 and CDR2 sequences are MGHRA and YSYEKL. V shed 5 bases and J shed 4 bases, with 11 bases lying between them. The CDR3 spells CASSRQGHNEKLFF. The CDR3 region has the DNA TGCGCCAGCAGCAGACAAGGTCATAATGAAAAACTGTTTTTT.